This entry lists 21 T cell receptor beta chains sequenced from one sample in a study of cytomegalovirus exposure and HLA in healthy donors. PCR used 60 Vbeta primers and 13 Jbeta primers. TCRdb keeps only in-frame clones here, not all; method: immunoSEQ multiplex PCR. The table includes some 100,000 clones, 60% to 80% detected once. The sample taken for sequencing was PBMCs. All receptors derive from a woman aged 18-35 years in good health and CMV-seropositive.

The chain couples TRBV10-3 to TRBJ2-3, with TRBD2 as a possible D gene (6 bases). V was pared by 10 bases and J by 4 bases, with 21 bases between. The CDR3 is made up of 15 amino acids. The germline V gene encodes CDR1 ENHRY and CDR2 SYGVKD. The CDR3 bases are TGTGCCAGCAAAACGTGGGACTCAGTCCCAGATACGCAGTATTTT. This translates into CASKTWDSVPDTQYF.

This clone was observed a single time. This chain connects TRBV30 to TRBJ1-5, with TRBD1 matching 10 bases. This CDR3 has 14 residues. After removal of 5 bases from V and 7 bases from J, the junction contained 8 bases not matched to a gene. Germline V gives CDR1 GTSNPN, CDR2 SVGIG (reference sequence). The CDR3 DNA reads as TGTGCCTGGTCACCGGGACAGGGGTCCCAGCCCCAGCATTTT. It is translated as CAWSPGQGSQPQHF.

The rearrangement uses TRBV28 and TRBJ1-5; D possibly corresponds to TRBD1 (5 bases). V lost 6 bases to trimming and J lost 3 bases, with 21 bases between them. This CDR3 contains 17 residues. The V gene's germline CDR1 is MDHEN and CDR2 SYDVKM. The CDR3 sequence is CASRPPPEGRDNQPQHF. CDR3 bases: TGTGCCAGCAGGCCTCCCCCGGAGGGCAGGGACAATCAGCCCCAGCATTTT.

The chain links TRBV5-1 to TRBJ2-1; D is ambiguous. V dropped 0 bases and J dropped 0 bases, with 7 bases sitting between them. The CDR3 totals 15 residues. Germline CDR1 reads SGHRS; CDR2 reads YFSETQ. CDR3 sequence reads: CASSLARSSYNEQFF. CDR3 nucleotides: TGCGCCAGCAGCTTGGCTAGGAGCTCCTACAATGAGCAGTTCTTC.

The CDR3 DNA reads as TGTGCCAGCAGTTTAGGTCAGGCTAGCAATCAGCCCCAGCATTTT. Its protein product is CASSLGQASNQPQHF. The chain employs TRBV28 and TRBJ1-5; no clear D gene. V dropped 2 bases and J dropped 0 bases, with 8 bases sitting between them. The length of the CDR3 is 15 residues. Germline values: CDR1 MDHEN, CDR2 SYDVKM.

V is TRBV5-4 and J is TRBJ2-2; TRBD1 matches at 11 bases. The length of the CDR3 is 15 residues. The germline V gene has CDR1 SGHNT and CDR2 YYREEE (reference sequence). J was trimmed by 4 bases and V by 4 bases; bases with no gene match: 3. In DNA form, the CDR3 reads TGTGCCAGCAGCGGCGGGACAGGGGGCACCGGGGAGCTGTTTTTT. This encodes CASSGGTGGTGELFF.

The chain couples TRBV4-1 to TRBJ2-7, with 9 nucleotides matching TRBD2. This CDR3 comprises 14 residues. Trimming removed 2 bases from V and 6 bases from J; junction bases left unmatched: 5. In germline, CDR1 is MGHRA, CDR2 YSYEKL. The CDR3: CASSQQRTSAEQYF. CDR3 DNA sequence: TGCGCCAGCAGCCAACAGCGGACTAGCGCCGAGCAGTACTTC.

This clone was found once. The chain combines TRBV5-6 with TRBJ2-7; D ambiguous. V lost 1 base and J 5 bases, leaving 4 bases between the germline ends. CDR1 and CDR2 (germline): SGHDT, YYEEEE. CDR3 length: 11 amino acids. CDR3 loop: CASSLSHEQYF. Written as DNA, the CDR3 is TGTGCCAGCAGCTTGAGCCACGAGCAGTACTTC.

The chain links TRBV5-1 to TRBJ1-1, with TRBD1 matching over 8 bases. Germline CDR1 SGHRS, CDR2 YFSETQ. The V and J ends lost 4 bases and 5 bases, in that order; junction bases with no gene match: 13. This CDR3 spans 16 amino acids. The CDR3 loop is CASSRDRQGIETEAFF. In DNA, the CDR3 is TGCGCCAGCAGCCGGGATCGACAGGGGATAGAGACTGAAGCTTTCTTT.

CDR3 coding DNA: TGTGCCAGCAGCGGCCCCGGGACAACTATCACAGATACGCAGTATTTT. This encodes CASSGPGTTITDTQYF. The chain recombines TRBV9 with TRBJ2-3, with D maybe TRBD1 (6 bases). V dropped 3 bases and J dropped 2 bases, with 16 bases sitting between them. The CDR3 sequence is 16 residues long. CDR1 SGDLS and CDR2 YYNGEE come from the germline V gene. Complete variable domain (other parts from reference TRBV9 and TRBJ2-3): DSGVTQTPKHLITATGQRVTLRCSPRSGDLSVYWYQQSLDQGLQFLIQYYNGEERAKGNILERFSAQQFPDLHSELNLSSLELGDSALYFCASSGPGTTITDTQYFGPGTRLTVL.

Points on this clone: A read error may produce the germline difference seen at one junction end. The V and J genes are TRBV19 and TRBJ1-1, with TRBD1 matching 9 bases. The CDR3 loop spans 16 amino acids. Germline CDR1 and CDR2: LNHDA and SQIVND (reference sequence). CDR3 DNA sequence: TGTGCCATTAAGCTGGGACAGGGTAGGGGGAACGCTGAAGCTTTCTTT. The encoded protein is CAIKLGQGRGNAEAFF.

The chain recombines TRBV7-2 with TRBJ2-7; 11 nucleotides align to TRBD2. Looked up from germline, CDR1 is SGHTA and CDR2 is FQGNSA. J gave up 1 base and V 0 bases, and 2 bases lay outside the gene matches. CDR3 length: 16 amino acids. The CDR3 sequence: CASSLAGTSGSYEQYF. As DNA, the CDR3 is TGTGCCAGCAGCTTAGCCGGGACTAGCGGTTCCTACGAGCAGTACTTC.

This sequence joins TRBV18 and TRBJ1-3; TRBD1 might be the D (5 bases). The CDR3 is 15 residues long. From germline, CDR1 is KGHSH and CDR2 LQKENI. V was clipped by 3 bases and J by 2 bases, with 11 bases between them. CDR3 in amino acids: CASSPIQGTGNTIYF. The CDR3 coding sequence is TGTGCCAGCTCACCGATCCAGGGTACTGGAAACACCATATATTTT.

The V call is TRBV9, the J call TRBJ2-3; 9 positions agree with TRBD2. The CDR3 extends over 17 amino acids. The V and J ends lost 0 bases and 8 bases, in that order; junction bases with no gene match: 13. Germline assignment: CDR1 SGDLS and CDR2 YYNGEE. The CDR3 region is CASSVEASGDLGGTQYF. In DNA, the CDR3 is TGTGCCAGCAGCGTAGAGGCTAGCGGGGACTTGGGCGGTACGCAGTATTTT.

This clone has just a few counts. The chain links TRBV7-9 to TRBJ2-5; TRBD2 matches 10 bases. Germline assignment: CDR1 SEHNR and CDR2 FQNEAQ (reference sequence). The CDR3 loop spans 16 amino acids. V lost 8 bases to trimming and J lost 1 base; unmatched junction nucleotides: 10. CDR3 region: CASSPAPSGSQETQYF. DNA for the CDR3: TGTGCCAGCTCTCCCGCCCCTAGCGGGAGCCAAGAGACCCAGTACTTC. The full variable domain, its missing parts supplied by reference TRBV7-9 and TRBJ2-5, is DTGVSQNPRHKITKRGQNVTFRCDPISEHNRLYWYRQTLGQGPEFLTYFQNEAQLEKSRLLSDRFSAERPKGSFSTLEIQRTEQGDSAMYLCASSPAPSGSQETQYFGPGTRLLVL.

The gene calls are TRBV7-2 and TRBJ1-1; tentatively, D is TRBD1 (5 bases). The V gene lost 2 bases and the J gene lost 5 bases, with 12 bases spanning the gap. The CDR3 is 14 amino acids. CDR1 SGHTA and CDR2 FQGNSA come from the germline V gene. The CDR3, as DNA: TGTGCCAGCAGCTTATTCGCCGGGGGTACTGAAGCTTTCTTT. This translates into CASSLFAGGTEAFF.

V is TRBV19 and J is TRBJ1-5; 9 nucleotides match TRBD1. V lost 4 bases and J lost 7; bases outside the gene matches: 5. The CDR3 contains 14 residues. Germline assignment: CDR1 LNHDA and CDR2 SQIVND (reference sequence). The CDR3 sequence: CASSRQGERQPQHF. In nucleotides, the CDR3 is TGTGCCAGTAGTAGACAGGGGGAGCGGCAGCCCCAGCATTTT.

The chain couples TRBV7-2 to TRBJ2-7, with 9 bases aligning to TRBD2. Germline values: CDR1 SGHTA, CDR2 FQGNSA. CDR3 length: 15 residues. V lost 1 base and J lost 4; bases outside the gene matches: 5. The CDR3 is CASSLGLAGRYEQYF. CDR3 nucleotides: TGTGCCAGCAGCTTAGGGCTAGCGGGAAGGTACGAGCAGTACTTC.

The chain links TRBV7-8 to TRBJ1-2, with D maybe TRBD1 (6 bases). Trimming took 2 bases from V and 8 from J, leaving 12 bases between them. This CDR3 region has 13 residues. In germline, CDR1 is SGHVS, CDR2 FQNEAQ. CDR3 protein: CASSLIGGLGYTF. Written as DNA, the CDR3 is TGTGCCAGCAGCTTAATTGGGGGCCTGGGCTACACCTTC.

V usage is TRBV7-9 and J usage is TRBJ1-2; D unresolved. The CDR3 covers 16 residues. V was clipped by 0 bases and J by 1 base, with 12 bases between them. Germline CDR1 is SEHNR and CDR2 is FQNEAQ (reference sequence). Here the CDR3 reads CASSLAWRGHNYGYTF. Here the CDR3 DNA reads TGTGCCAGCAGCTTAGCCTGGAGAGGGCATAACTATGGCTACACCTTC.

The rearrangement links TRBV5-1 to TRBJ2-7; D is perhaps TRBD1 (7 bases). CDR3 size: 15 residues. CDR1 is SGHRS and CDR2 is YFSETQ in the germline V gene. V shed 4 bases and J shed 4 bases, with 18 bases lying between them. The CDR3 coding sequence is TGCGCCAGCAGCCCTACAGACAGGGCGGGGTACGAGCAGTACTTC. As protein: CASSPTDRAGYEQYF.